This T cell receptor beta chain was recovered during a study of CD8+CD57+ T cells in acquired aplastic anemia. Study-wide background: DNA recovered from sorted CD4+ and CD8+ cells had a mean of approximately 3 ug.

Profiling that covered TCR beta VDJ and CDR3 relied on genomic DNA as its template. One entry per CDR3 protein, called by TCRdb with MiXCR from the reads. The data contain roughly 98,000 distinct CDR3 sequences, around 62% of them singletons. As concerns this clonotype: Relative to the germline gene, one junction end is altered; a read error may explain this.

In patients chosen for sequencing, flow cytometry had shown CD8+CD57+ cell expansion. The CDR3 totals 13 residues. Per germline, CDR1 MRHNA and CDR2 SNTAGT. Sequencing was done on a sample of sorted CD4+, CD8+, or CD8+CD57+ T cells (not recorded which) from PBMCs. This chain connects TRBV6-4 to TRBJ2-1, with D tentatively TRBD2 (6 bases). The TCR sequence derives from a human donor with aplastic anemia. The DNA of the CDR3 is TGTGCCGGCAGTGAAAGGGAGGCGGGTGAGCAGTTCTTC. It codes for CAGSEREAGEQFF.